A single T cell receptor (beta chain) is shown here with its context. Its antigen is as yet unknown. The source of the sample is a study of T cells after yellow fever vaccination. Study results and limitations: Detected again after the booster were most primary-vaccination clones, at 95% to 96% CD4 and approximately 85% CD8. Weaker, the secondary response peaked sooner, at day 5 versus 15. Abundant clonotypes (contaminants from the bulk population) could be present in FACS-sorted repertoires.

The authors made TCR cDNA by 5'RACE template switching, adding a universal primer site and UMIs. From the 5' RACE reads, TCRdb called clonotypes with MiXCR, one entry per CDR3 protein. The sample lists approximately 550,000 distinct CDR3 sequences; roughly 19% were seen once. The V and J ends lost 5 bases and 2 bases respectively, with 13 bases between them. The CDR3 sequence is 13 residues long. Looked up from germline, CDR1 is SQVTM and CDR2 is ANQGSEA. The V and J genes are TRBV29-1 and TRBJ2-7, with D perhaps TRBD1 (5 bases). Sequenced here: PBMCs, sampled 15 days after the yellow fever booster vaccination. The sequence was obtained from a man under 40 who received the YFV17D yellow fever vaccine. The CDR3 bases are TGCAGCGTTACAGGCGAAGGAACCTACGAGCAGTACTTC. Protein sequence: CSVTGEGTYEQYF.